These 30 T cell receptor beta chains share one sample of origin, sequenced in a study of T cell changes during pregnancy in multiple sclerosis (dated by TCRdb to the late 2010s). Library creation used the immunoSEQ multiplex PCR assay. What TCRdb holds here is the immuneACCESS table cut down to in-frame rearrangements. Part of the clones is not present; checked against another copy, under half of the missing clones reflect an unresolved V gene, and the others are unexplained. The sample records about 69,000 clones, roughly 90% of which are singletons. 0.29% of the sample belongs to the ten largest clones. The sample consisted of CD4+ T cells from peripheral blood mononuclear cells, taken in the third trimester of pregnancy. These receptor sequences come from a female donor in good health, enrolled as a control in a pregnancy study.

The rearrangement joins TRBV7-2 to TRBJ2-5, with TRBD2 matching 10 bases. Trimming removed 3 bases from V and 5 bases from J; junction bases left unmatched: 3. This CDR3 comprises 14 residues. Germline V gene data show CDR1 as SGHTA and CDR2 as FQGNSA. CDR3 residues: CASSLGLALETQYF. CDR3 nucleotides: TGTGCCAGCAGCTTGGGACTAGCGTTGGAGACCCAGTACTTC.

CDR3 amino acids: CASSIRTVTDTQYF. The CDR3 DNA is TGCGCCAGCAGCATCAGGACAGTCACAGATACGCAGTATTTT. The V call is TRBV5-1, the J call TRBJ2-3, with a weak D call TRBD1 (6 bases). The CDR3 is 14 amino acids. Trimming took off 4 bases at V and 2 bases at J, with 11 bases between the two ends. Germline CDR1 reads SGHRS; CDR2 reads YFSETQ.

V is TRBV11-3 and J is TRBJ1-1; 7 bases agree with TRBD1. Trimming removed 4 bases from V and 1 base from J; junction bases left unmatched: 3. Germline CDR1 reads SGHNT; CDR2 reads YENEEA. The length of the CDR3 is 14 residues. The CDR3 sequence is CASSSGTANTEAFF. CDR3 nucleotides: TGTGCCAGCAGCTCCGGGACAGCGAACACTGAAGCTTTCTTT.

V gene TRBV30 combines with J gene TRBJ1-2, with D uncertain. Germline CDR1 and CDR2: GTSNPN and SVGIG (reference sequence). This CDR3 spans 14 amino acids. V was shortened by 1 base and J by 7 bases, with 16 bases between the two germline ends. The CDR3 here is CAWSGAPLWSGYTF. CDR3 DNA sequence: TGTGCCTGGAGTGGGGCCCCGTTATGGTCTGGCTACACCTTC.

The CDR3 bases are TGTGCCAGCAGTGATCCGGACAGGGGAGGTCAGCCCCAGCATTTT. It is translated as CASSDPDRGGQPQHF. The chain links TRBV28 to TRBJ1-5; 9 bases map to TRBD1. The V gene end was trimmed by 5 bases and the J gene end by 6 bases; junction bases not matched to a gene: 8. The CDR3 contains 15 residues. Germline assignment: CDR1 MDHEN and CDR2 SYDVKM.

The chain combines TRBV5-4 with TRBJ2-7, with D unresolved. This CDR3 is built from 15 residues. V was cut by 1 base and J by 2 bases, with 13 bases left in between. Germline V lookup: CDR1 SGHNT, CDR2 YYREEE (reference sequence). In DNA form, the CDR3 reads TGTGCCAGCAGCTTGTACAGTACCTATACCTACGAGCAGTACTTC. Its translation: CASSLYSTYTYEQYF. Full variable domain (missing parts from reference TRBV5-4 and TRBJ2-7): ETGVTQSPTHLIKTRGQQVTLRCSSQSGHNTVSWYQQALGQGPQFIFQYYREEENGRGNFPPRFSGLQFPNYSSELNVNALELDDSALYLCASSLYSTYTYEQYFGPGTRLTVT.

This chain links TRBV19 with TRBJ2-1, with TRBD2 identical over 10 bases. The CDR3 loop spans 15 amino acids. The V and J ends lost 4 bases and 5 bases, in that order; junction bases with no gene match: 5. Germline V gene sequence: CDR1 LNHDA, CDR2 SQIVND (reference sequence). CDR3 loop: CASSTSGGPHNEQFF. The CDR3 nucleotides read TGTGCCAGTAGTACTAGCGGGGGCCCTCACAATGAGCAGTTCTTC.

This sequence joins TRBV19 and TRBJ2-3, with D possibly matching TRBD1 (5 bases). This CDR3 is built from 16 residues. V lost 3 bases and J lost 3, with 16 bases in between. Germline CDR1 and CDR2: LNHDA and SQIVND (reference sequence). The CDR3 DNA reads TGTGCCAGTAGTATGGTCACAGGAGATCGGACAGATACGCAGTATTTT. Amino acid sequence: CASSMVTGDRTDTQYF.

The chain carries TRBV5-6 and TRBJ2-2; 9 nucleotides line up with TRBD1. V lost 0 bases to trimming and J lost 5 bases; unmatched junction nucleotides: 2. The CDR3 is made up of 15 amino acids. Germline lookup yields CDR1 SGHDT and CDR2 YYEEEE. CDR3 nucleotide sequence: TGTGCCAGCAGCTTGGACAGGGGGCTTACCGGGGAGCTGTTTTTT. Encoded protein: CASSLDRGLTGELFF.

The chain couples TRBV7-2 to TRBJ1-3; no clear D gene. This CDR3 region has 12 residues. The V end was cut by 10 bases, the J end by 0 bases, with 7 bases between. CDR1 and CDR2 (germline): SGHTA, FQGNSA. For the CDR3, the DNA is TGTGCCACCTCTTACTCTGGAAACACCATATATTTT. Translated, it gives CATSYSGNTIYF.

The sample holds one count of this clone. V usage is TRBV12-5 and J usage is TRBJ1-6; 8 nucleotides match TRBD1. V lost 0 bases and J lost 6; bases outside the gene matches: 7. Germline lookup yields CDR1 LGHNT and CDR2 FRNRAP. This CDR3 spans 17 amino acids. The CDR3 bases are TGTGCTAGTGGTTTGGTACATGCGGGGACAGGTAATTCACCCCTCCACTTT. Residues: CASGLVHAGTGNSPLHF.

V usage is TRBV30 and J usage is TRBJ1-4; 8 positions agree with TRBD1. CDR3 length equals 16 residues. V lost 1 base and J lost 8; bases outside the gene matches: 12. In germline, CDR1 is GTSNPN, CDR2 SVGIG (reference sequence). This CDR3 is CAWSARRQGPGEKLFF. The CDR3 DNA reads as TGTGCCTGGAGTGCCCGGAGACAGGGGCCGGGCGAAAAACTGTTTTTT.

The CDR3 nucleotides are TGTGCCAGCAGCCCCCGGGGGGTTTTAACAAAGGGCTACACCTTC. It yields the protein CASSPRGVLTKGYTF. V and J are TRBV7-2 and TRBJ1-2; D possibly corresponds to TRBD1 (5 bases). Trimming took off 5 bases at V and 8 bases at J, with 21 bases between the two ends. The germline V gene encodes CDR1 SGHTA and CDR2 FQGNSA. The CDR3 is made up of 15 amino acids.

The V call is TRBV4-1, the J call TRBJ2-7; TRBD2 matches at 7 bases. Germline CDR1 MGHRA, CDR2 YSYEKL. J lost 2 bases, V lost 1 base, and 5 bases had no gene match. This CDR3 has 15 amino acids. CDR3 protein: CASSQAGGVPYEQYF. In DNA, the CDR3 is TGCGCCAGCAGCCAAGCTGGGGGGGTACCCTACGAGCAGTACTTC.

For the CDR3, the DNA is TGTGCCAGCAGCTTGAACACTAACTATGGCTACACCTTC. It yields the protein CASSLNTNYGYTF. The chain links TRBV5-6 to TRBJ1-2; no firm D call. The germline gives CDR1 SGHDT, CDR2 YYEEEE. This CDR3 spans 13 amino acids. V gave up 1 base and J gave up 0 bases, with 4 bases separating them.

This rearrangement joins TRBV7-2 to TRBJ1-2; D is unclear. Germline CDR1 reads SGHTA; CDR2 reads FQGNSA. CDR3 length: 14 residues. Trimming pared 4 bases from V and 4 bases from J, leaving 13 bases between. The CDR3, as DNA: TGTGCCAGCAGCTCCCACGGGGTCCTCTATGGCTACACCTTC. This translates into CASSSHGVLYGYTF.

The chain joins TRBV4-3 to TRBJ1-2; D not resolved. The V gene lost 4 bases and the J gene lost 3 bases, with 15 bases spanning the gap. The V gene's germline CDR1 is LGHNA and CDR2 YSLEER. CDR3 length equals 15 residues. The CDR3 bases are TGCGCCAGCAGCCTCTCCCCCACAGAAGACTATGGCTACACCTTC. It specifies CASSLSPTEDYGYTF.

J is TRBJ1-1 and V is TRBV6-1, with D perhaps matching TRBD1 (6 bases). Germline CDR1 MNHNS, CDR2 SASEGT. This CDR3 has 14 residues. Trimming left V 7 bases short and J 1 base short, with 13 bases between. The chain's CDR3 is CASNTGTPNTEAFF. The CDR3 nucleotides read TGTGCCAGCAATACCGGGACACCGAACACTGAAGCTTTCTTT.

The chain recombines TRBV29-1 with TRBJ2-5; D possibly corresponds to TRBD2 (5 bases). Between the trimmed V and J ends, which lost 6 bases and 0 bases, there was a span of 8 bases. The CDR3 is 12 amino acids. Germline-derived CDR1 and CDR2 are SQVTM and ANQGSEA. The CDR3 DNA reads as TGCAGCGTGGAGGAGTACCAAGAGACCCAGTACTTC. It codes for CSVEEYQETQYF. The full variable domain, its missing parts supplied by reference TRBV29-1 and TRBJ2-5, is SAVISQKPSRDICQRGTSLTIQCQVDSQVTMMFWYRQQPGQSLTLIATANQGSEATYESGFVIDKFPISRPNLTFSTLTVSNMSPEDSSIYLCSVEEYQETQYFGPGTRLLVL.

V is TRBV7-3 and J is TRBJ1-3, with 8 bases identical to TRBD1. Looked up from germline, CDR1 is SGHTA and CDR2 is FQGTGA. The CDR3 consists of 15 residues. With 4 bases clipped from V and 2 bases from J, the junction kept 4 bases outside the gene matches. The CDR3 loop is CASSSGQGAGNTIYF. The CDR3 nucleotides read TGTGCCAGCAGCTCAGGACAGGGAGCTGGAAACACCATATATTTT.

V is TRBV7-2 and J is TRBJ2-7; 9 bases fit TRBD2. The length of the CDR3 is 16 residues. Germline lookup yields CDR1 SGHTA and CDR2 FQGNSA. J gave up 3 bases and V 1 base, and 7 bases lay outside the gene matches. The DNA for the CDR3 is TGTGCCAGCAGCTTAGATCCGGTAGCGGGGGTCTACGAGCAGTACTTC. Amino acids: CASSLDPVAGVYEQYF.

The chain links TRBV19 to TRBJ2-5, with 8 bases that match TRBD1. The CDR3 runs 16 residues. Germline-derived CDR1 and CDR2 are LNHDA and SQIVND (reference sequence). J lost 2 bases, V lost 3 bases, and 8 bases had no gene match. The CDR3 here is CASSIQGTGGQETQYF. The DNA of the CDR3 is TGTGCCAGTAGTATCCAGGGAACAGGGGGTCAAGAGACCCAGTACTTC.

The chain combines TRBV18 with TRBJ1-1, with a tentative D call TRBD1 (6 bases). The germline V and J ends were trimmed by 4 bases and 5 bases, with 20 bases remaining between them. Germline CDR1 is KGHSH and CDR2 is LQKENI. The CDR3 spans 16 residues. The CDR3 reads CASSLPGAGARTEAFF. The CDR3 DNA reads TGTGCCAGCTCACTTCCTGGGGCAGGGGCGAGGACTGAAGCTTTCTTT.

About this clone itself: A junction boundary mismatches the germline segment, possibly from a read error. This sequence joins TRBV7-8 and TRBJ1-1, with TRBD1 matching 7 bases. The CDR3 has 13 amino acids. Germline CDR1 reads SGHVS; CDR2 reads FQNEAQ. The DNA for the CDR3 is TGTGCCAGCAGCTCGAGGGGGCAGGGGAGCCCTGTCTTT. This gives the protein CASSSRGQGSPVF.

V and J are TRBV7-3 and TRBJ2-4, with 15 bases aligning to TRBD2. V gave up 3 bases and J gave up 11 bases; unmatched junction bases: 11. Germline V gives CDR1 SGHTA, CDR2 FQGTGA. The CDR3 consists of 17 residues. CDR3 loop: CASSLGLAGGNTVFQYF. Here the CDR3 DNA reads TGTGCCAGCAGCTTGGGACTAGCGGGGGGAAACACGGTTTTTCAGTACTTC.

The genes are TRBV6-5 and TRBJ2-7; TRBD1 might be the D (6 bases). The CDR3 contains 15 residues. Germline assignment: CDR1 MNHEY and CDR2 SVGAGI. The V end was cut by 7 bases, the J end by 2 bases, with 18 bases between. The DNA of the CDR3 is TGTGCCAGCACCTATCCGGGACATTTAACCTACGAGCAGTACTTC. Amino acid sequence: CASTYPGHLTYEQYF.

The J gene is TRBJ1-6, the V gene TRBV11-3; 7 bases fit TRBD1. Germline V gene data show CDR1 as SGHNT and CDR2 as YENEEA. Trimming removed 0 bases from V and 1 base from J; junction bases left unmatched: 3. There are 17 residues in the CDR3. This chain's CDR3 is CASSLEAGGSYNSPLHF. CDR3 sequence (DNA): TGTGCCAGCAGCTTAGAGGCAGGGGGGTCCTATAATTCACCCCTCCACTTT.

V is TRBV5-8 and J is TRBJ2-7, with 10 nucleotides matching TRBD1. Germline values: CDR1 SGHTS, CDR2 YDEGEE. The junction had 4 bases not matched to a gene; V was cut back by 0 bases and J by 7 bases. The CDR3 runs 14 residues. The CDR3 sequence is CASSLGQGAREQYF. The CDR3 DNA is TGTGCCAGCAGCTTGGGACAGGGGGCGCGGGAGCAGTACTTC. Full variable domain (outside the CDR3, taken from reference TRBV5-8 and TRBJ2-7): EAGVTQSPTHLIKTRGQQATLRCSPISGHTSVYWYQQALGLGLQFLLWYDEGEERNRGNFPPRFSGRQFPNYSSELNVNALELEDSALYLCASSLGQGAREQYFGPGTRLTVT.

The genes are TRBV11-3 and TRBJ1-6, with no clear D. Trimming removed 3 bases at V and 5 bases at J, with 8 bases between. Per germline, CDR1 SGHNT and CDR2 YENEEA. The CDR3 runs to 14 residues. Here the CDR3 DNA reads TGTGCCAGCAGCTTGAACAGAAATAATTCACCCCTCCACTTT. It specifies CASSLNRNNSPLHF. Using reference TRBV11-3 and TRBJ1-6 for the parts outside the CDR3, the full variable domain is EAGVVQSPRYKIIEKKQPVAFWCNPISGHNTLYWYLQNLGQGPELLIRYENEEAVDDSQLPKDRFSAERLKGVDSTLKIQPAELGDSAVYLCASSLNRNNSPLHFGNGTRLTVT.

The J gene is TRBJ2-7, the V gene TRBV6-5; 8 bases agree with TRBD1. Germline V gives CDR1 MNHEY, CDR2 SVGAGI. V shed 0 bases and J 6 bases; nucleotides not matched to a gene: 4. This CDR3 comprises 14 residues. This CDR3 is CASSYSRQGTEQYF. In DNA, the CDR3 is TGTGCCAGCAGTTACTCGCGACAGGGGACCGAGCAGTACTTC.